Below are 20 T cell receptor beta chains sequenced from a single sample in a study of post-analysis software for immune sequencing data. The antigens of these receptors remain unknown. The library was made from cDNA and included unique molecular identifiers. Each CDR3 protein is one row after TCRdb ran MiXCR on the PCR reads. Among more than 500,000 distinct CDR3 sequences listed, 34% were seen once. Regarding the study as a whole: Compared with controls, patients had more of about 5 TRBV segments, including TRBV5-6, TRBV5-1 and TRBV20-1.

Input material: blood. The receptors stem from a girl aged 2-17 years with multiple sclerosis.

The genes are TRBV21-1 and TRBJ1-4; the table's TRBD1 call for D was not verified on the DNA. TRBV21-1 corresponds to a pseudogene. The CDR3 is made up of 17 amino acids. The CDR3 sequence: CASSPRDRQRLDEKRFF. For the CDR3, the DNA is TGTGCCAGCAGCCCCCGGGACAGGCAGCGGCTGGATGAAAAACGGTTTTTT.

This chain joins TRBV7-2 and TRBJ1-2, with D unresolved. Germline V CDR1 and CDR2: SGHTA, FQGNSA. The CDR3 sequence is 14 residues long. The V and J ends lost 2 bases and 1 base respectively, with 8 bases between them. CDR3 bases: TGTGCCAGCAGCTTACTTCCGGTTAACTATGGCTACACCTTC. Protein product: CASSLLPVNYGYTF.

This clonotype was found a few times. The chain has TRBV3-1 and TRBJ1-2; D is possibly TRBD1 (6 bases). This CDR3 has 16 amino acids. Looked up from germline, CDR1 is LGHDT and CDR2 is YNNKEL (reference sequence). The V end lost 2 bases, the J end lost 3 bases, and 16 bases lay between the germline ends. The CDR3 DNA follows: TGTGCCAGCAGCCAATCGGTCGGGAACAGGGACTATGGCTACACCTTC. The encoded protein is CASSQSVGNRDYGYTF.

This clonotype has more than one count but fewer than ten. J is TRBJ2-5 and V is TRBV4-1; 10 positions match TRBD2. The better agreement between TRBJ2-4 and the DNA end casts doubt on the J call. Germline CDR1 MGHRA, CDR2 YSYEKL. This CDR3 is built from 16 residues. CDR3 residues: CASRLTGRAGGNIQYF. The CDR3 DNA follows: TGCGCCAGCAGATTAACGGGCCGAGCGGGGGGGAACATTCAGTACTTC.

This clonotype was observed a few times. The CDR3 DNA reads as TGCAGTGCTAGGAAGGGACAGGGGCCGACCCTCCACTTT. Translated, it gives CSARKGQGPTLHF. The J gene is TRBJ1-6, the V gene TRBV20-1; 10 bases align to TRBD1. CDR1 is DFQATT, CDR2 SNEGSKA, per germline (reference sequence). The CDR3 loop spans 13 amino acids. With 3 bases clipped from V and 14 bases from J, the junction kept 7 bases outside the gene matches.

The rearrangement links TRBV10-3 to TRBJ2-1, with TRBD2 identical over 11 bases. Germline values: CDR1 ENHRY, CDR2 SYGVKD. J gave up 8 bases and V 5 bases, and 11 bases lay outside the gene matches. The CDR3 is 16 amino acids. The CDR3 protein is CAISKPIAGGRDEQFF. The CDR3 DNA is TGTGCCATCAGTAAGCCCATAGCGGGAGGGAGAGATGAGCAGTTCTTC.

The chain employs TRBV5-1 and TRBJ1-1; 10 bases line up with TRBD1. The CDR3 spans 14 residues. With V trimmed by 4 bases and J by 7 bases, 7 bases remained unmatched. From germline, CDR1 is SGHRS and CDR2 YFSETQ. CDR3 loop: CASSLGTGDDEAFF. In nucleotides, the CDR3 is TGCGCCAGCAGCCTAGGGACAGGGGATGATGAAGCTTTCTTT.

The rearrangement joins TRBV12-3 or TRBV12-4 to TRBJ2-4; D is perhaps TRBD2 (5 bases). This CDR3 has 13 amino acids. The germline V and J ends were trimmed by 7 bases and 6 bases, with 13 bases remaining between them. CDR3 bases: TGTGCCAGCAACCCTAGCCTTGGAAACATTCAGTACTTC. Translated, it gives CASNPSLGNIQYF.

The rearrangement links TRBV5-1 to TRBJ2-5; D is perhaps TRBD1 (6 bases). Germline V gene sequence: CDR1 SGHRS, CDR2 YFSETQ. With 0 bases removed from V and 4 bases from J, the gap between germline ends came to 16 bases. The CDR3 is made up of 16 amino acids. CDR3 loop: CASSLEGRGYRETQYF. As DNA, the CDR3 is TGCGCCAGCAGCTTGGAGGGCAGGGGATATCGAGAGACCCAGTACTTC.

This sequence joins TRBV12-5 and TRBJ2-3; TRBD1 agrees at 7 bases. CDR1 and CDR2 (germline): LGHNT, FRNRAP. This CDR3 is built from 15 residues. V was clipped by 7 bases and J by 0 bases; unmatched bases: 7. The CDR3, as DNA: TGTGCTAGTGCCGTCCGGGACAGCAGCACAGATACGCAGTATTTT. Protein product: CASAVRDSSTDTQYF.

This CDR3 reads CASSYERVGGPYNEQFF. In DNA, the CDR3 is TGTGCCAGCAGTTATGAAAGGGTGGGAGGCCCCTACAATGAGCAGTTCTTC. J is TRBJ2-1 and V is TRBV6-5, with D perhaps matching TRBD2 (6 bases). The CDR3 length is 17 residues. Germline CDR1 MNHEY, CDR2 SVGAGI. Trimming pared 3 bases from V and 2 bases from J, leaving 17 bases between.

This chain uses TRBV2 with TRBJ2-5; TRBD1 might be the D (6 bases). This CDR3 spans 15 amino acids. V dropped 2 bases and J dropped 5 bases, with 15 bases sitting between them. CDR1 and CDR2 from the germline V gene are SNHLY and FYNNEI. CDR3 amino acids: CASSEQGMGLETQYF. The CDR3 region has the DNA TGTGCCAGCAGTGAACAGGGGATGGGTTTGGAGACCCAGTACTTC.

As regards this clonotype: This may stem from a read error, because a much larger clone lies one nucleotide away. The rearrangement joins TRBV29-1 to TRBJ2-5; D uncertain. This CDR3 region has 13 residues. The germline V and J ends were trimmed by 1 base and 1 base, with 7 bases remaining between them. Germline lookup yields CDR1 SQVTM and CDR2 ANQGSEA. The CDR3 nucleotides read TGCAGCGTTGAAGGGTGGATCCAAGAGACCCAGTACTTC. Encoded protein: CSVEGWIQETQYF.

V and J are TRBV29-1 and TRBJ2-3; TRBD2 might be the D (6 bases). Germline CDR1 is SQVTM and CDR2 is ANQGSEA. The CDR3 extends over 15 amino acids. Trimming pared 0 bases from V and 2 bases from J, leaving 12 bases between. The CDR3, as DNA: TGCAGCGTTGAAGAGGGGCGGGACCTCACAGATACGCAGTATTTT. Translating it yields CSVEEGRDLTDTQYF.

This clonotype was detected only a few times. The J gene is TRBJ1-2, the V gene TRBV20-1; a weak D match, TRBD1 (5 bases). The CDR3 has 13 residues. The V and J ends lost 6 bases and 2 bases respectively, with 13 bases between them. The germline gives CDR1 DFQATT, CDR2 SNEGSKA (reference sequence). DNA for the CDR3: TGCAGTGCCGAGATGGACACCAACTATGGCTACACCTTC. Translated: CSAEMDTNYGYTF.

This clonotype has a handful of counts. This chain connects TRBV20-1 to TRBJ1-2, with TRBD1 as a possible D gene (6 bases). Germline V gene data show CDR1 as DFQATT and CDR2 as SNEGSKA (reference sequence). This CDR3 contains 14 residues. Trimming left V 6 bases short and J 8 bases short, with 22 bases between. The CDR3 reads CSATPGALSYGYTF. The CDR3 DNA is TGCAGTGCCACCCCGGGGGCGCTTTCATACGGCTACACCTTC.

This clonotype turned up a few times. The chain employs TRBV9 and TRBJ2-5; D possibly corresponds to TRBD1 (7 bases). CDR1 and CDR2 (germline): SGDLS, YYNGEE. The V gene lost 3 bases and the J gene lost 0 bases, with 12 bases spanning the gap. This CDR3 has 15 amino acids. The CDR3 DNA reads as TGTGCCAGCAGCGGCGGGACAGCACACCAAGAGACCCAGTACTTC. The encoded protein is CASSGGTAHQETQYF.

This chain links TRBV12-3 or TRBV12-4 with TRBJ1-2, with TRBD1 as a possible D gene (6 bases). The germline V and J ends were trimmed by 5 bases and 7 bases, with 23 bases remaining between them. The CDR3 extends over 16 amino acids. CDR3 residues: CASSQTNRVGWSGYTF. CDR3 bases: TGTGCCAGCAGTCAAACCAACAGGGTTGGGTGGAGTGGCTACACCTTC.

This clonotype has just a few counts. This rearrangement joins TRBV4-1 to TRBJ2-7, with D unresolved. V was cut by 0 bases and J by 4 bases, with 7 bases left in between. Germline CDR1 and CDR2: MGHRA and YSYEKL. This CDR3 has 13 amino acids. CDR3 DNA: TGCGCCAGCAGCCAAGATAATGGGTACGAGCAGTACTTC. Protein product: CASSQDNGYEQYF.

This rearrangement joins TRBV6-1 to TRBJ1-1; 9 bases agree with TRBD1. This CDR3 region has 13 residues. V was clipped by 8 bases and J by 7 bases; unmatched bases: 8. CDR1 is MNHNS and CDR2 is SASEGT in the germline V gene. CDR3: CASVRGQGVEAFF. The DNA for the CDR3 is TGTGCCAGCGTACGGGGACAGGGTGTTGAAGCTTTCTTT.